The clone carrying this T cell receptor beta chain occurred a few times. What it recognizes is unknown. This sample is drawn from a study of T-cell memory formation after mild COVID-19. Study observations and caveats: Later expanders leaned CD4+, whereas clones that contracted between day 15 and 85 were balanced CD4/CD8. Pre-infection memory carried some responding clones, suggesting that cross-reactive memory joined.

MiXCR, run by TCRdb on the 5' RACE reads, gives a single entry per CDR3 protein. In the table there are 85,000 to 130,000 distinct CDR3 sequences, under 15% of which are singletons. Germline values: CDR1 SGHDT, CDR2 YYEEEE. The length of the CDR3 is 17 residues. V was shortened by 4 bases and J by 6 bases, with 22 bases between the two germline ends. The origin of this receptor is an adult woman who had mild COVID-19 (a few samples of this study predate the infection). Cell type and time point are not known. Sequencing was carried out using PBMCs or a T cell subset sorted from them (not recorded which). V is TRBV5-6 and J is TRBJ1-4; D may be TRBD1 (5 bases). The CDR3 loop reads CASSQTAYGQSDEKLFF. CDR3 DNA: TGTGCCAGCAGCCAGACAGCATACGGGCAGTCGGATGAAAAACTGTTTTTT.